Below are 22 T cell receptor beta chains sequenced from a single sample in a study of T-cell reconstitution after alpha-beta-depleted transplantation in children (dated by TCRdb to the mid-2010s). Receptor libraries were prepared by PCR. Sequencer: Illumina HiSeq 2500. TCR libraries were prepared with molecular barcoding, using unique molecular identifiers to normalize TCRbeta repertoire quantification. In-frame beta chains were kept once TCRdb had trimmed the public reads at Q25 with fastp and called clones with MiXCR. Here each entry gathers all rows of one CDR3 protein and keeps the most common genes and DNA. This sample is represented by 440,000 or so distinct CDR3 sequences; about a tenth of them were singletons. The ten largest make up 4.5% to 7% of the sample. The sample in question was PBMCs from the stem cell graft donor, obtained from the stem cell graft. Receptors were obtained from a human donor who donated a stem cell graft to a child with acute myeloid leukemia.

The table lists this clonotype with many counts. This chain connects TRBV18 to TRBJ2-3; 10 bases line up with TRBD1. The germline gives CDR1 KGHSH, CDR2 LQKENI. Trimming cost V 3 bases and J 3 bases; bases outside gene matches: 6. The CDR3 runs 16 residues. The CDR3 nucleotides are TGTGCCAGCTCACCGTTTGCGGGACAGGGGACAGATACGCAGTATTTT. It is translated as CASSPFAGQGTDTQYF.

This clonotype has a single count. The V and J genes are TRBV5-1 and TRBJ1-4, with 7 bases aligning to TRBD1. V shed 6 bases and J 4 bases; nucleotides not matched to a gene: 3. The CDR3 extends over 13 amino acids. Per the germline V gene, CDR1 is SGHRS and CDR2 is YFSETQ. The CDR3 bases are TGCGCCAGCAAAGGGACAGTTAATGAAAAACTGTTTTTT. Translation gives CASKGTVNEKLFF.

This clonotype was counted at least ten times. The genes are TRBV6-2 or TRBV6-3 and TRBJ2-2; possible D gene TRBD2, 5 bases. The germline gives CDR1 MNHEY, CDR2 SVGEGT. This CDR3 spans 16 amino acids. V was clipped by 3 bases and J by 1 base, with 12 bases between them. This CDR3 is CASSYNDGLNTGELFF. The CDR3 nucleotides are TGTGCCAGCAGTTATAATGACGGACTGAACACCGGGGAGCTGTTTTTT.

This clonotype was found a few times. The gene calls are TRBV4-1 and TRBJ2-7; maybe TRBD2 (6 bases). Germline-derived CDR1 and CDR2 are MGHRA and YSYEKL. The CDR3 runs to 15 residues. Trimming removed 4 bases from V and 6 bases from J, with 19 bases in between. Here the CDR3 reads CASSRTGDSAFEQYF. As DNA, the CDR3 is TGCGCCAGCAGCCGAACGGGAGATTCGGCTTTCGAGCAGTACTTC.

This clonotype was observed a few times. The chain joins TRBV5-1 to TRBJ1-4, with no clear D. The V and J ends lost 2 bases and 6 bases respectively, with 14 bases between them. There are 15 residues in the CDR3. Germline CDR1 and CDR2: SGHRS and YFSETQ. This CDR3 reads CASSFFGFRDEKLFF. The CDR3 DNA reads TGCGCCAGCAGCTTTTTTGGGTTCCGGGATGAAAAACTGTTTTTT.

This chain joins TRBV6-2 or TRBV6-3 and TRBJ2-2; possible D gene TRBD2, 5 bases. The CDR3 runs 14 residues. The germline V gene encodes CDR1 MNHEY and CDR2 SVGEGT. V was clipped by 7 bases and J by 1 base, with 10 bases between them. CDR3 in DNA: TGTGCCAGCATCCCACGGGGGAACACCGGGGAGCTGTTTTTT. Translation gives CASIPRGNTGELFF.

This clonotype has just a few counts. V gene TRBV18 combines with J gene TRBJ2-7; D gene unclear. Germline V gene data show CDR1 as KGHSH and CDR2 as LQKENI. The CDR3 consists of 13 residues. Trimming left V 0 bases short and J 4 bases short, with 7 bases between. CDR3 sequence: CASSPPRSYEQYF. The CDR3 region has the DNA TGTGCCAGCTCACCACCGCGGAGTTACGAGCAGTACTTC.

This clonotype occurred a few times. This CDR3 reads CATSTAPGPTAFF. The DNA for the CDR3 is TGTGCCACCAGCACAGCACCGGGACCCACCGCTTTCTTT. The V and J genes are TRBV15 and TRBJ1-1, with a possible D match to TRBD1 (5 bases). The CDR3 runs 13 residues. Looked up from germline, CDR1 is LNHNV and CDR2 is YYDKDF (reference sequence). Trimming stripped 4 bases from V and 11 bases from J, with 17 bases between.

This clonotype was counted only a few times. The rearrangement links TRBV20-1 to TRBJ2-3; 10 bases line up with TRBD2. V lost 3 bases and J lost 4; bases outside the gene matches: 10. Germline CDR1 is DFQATT and CDR2 is SNEGSKA (reference sequence). The CDR3 has 16 amino acids. The CDR3 bases are TGCAGTGCTAGGAGGGCTAGCGGGAGTAACGCAGATACGCAGTATTTT. This codes for CSARRASGSNADTQYF.

This clonotype was picked up many times. The chain's CDR3 is CASSFDSEETQYF. The DNA for the CDR3 is TGTGCCAGCAGCTTCGACAGCGAAGAGACCCAGTACTTC. J is TRBJ2-5 and V is TRBV7-2; perhaps TRBD1 as D (5 bases). The CDR3 is 13 amino acids. Germline CDR1 reads SGHTA; CDR2 reads FQGNSA. V lost 3 bases, J lost 3 bases, and 8 bases lay in between. Using reference TRBV7-2 and TRBJ2-5 for the parts outside the CDR3, the full variable domain is GAGVSQSPSNKVTEKGKDVELRCDPISGHTALYWYRQSLGQGLEFLIYFQGNSAPDKSGLPSDRFSAERTGGSVSTLTIQRTQQEDSAVYLCASSFDSEETQYFGPGTRLLVL.

The chain recombines TRBV1 with TRBJ2-7; the D segment call TRBD2 is taken from the table without a DNA check. TRBV1 is annotated as a pseudogene. This CDR3 is built from 14 residues. CDR3 in amino acids: CTSTEAGGLYEQYF. Written as DNA, the CDR3 is TGCACCAGCACGGAAGCGGGAGGCCTATACGAGCAGTACTTC.

This clonotype showed up just a few times. The rearrangement links TRBV5-5 to TRBJ2-5, with TRBD2 matching 7 bases. Germline CDR1 reads SGHKS; CDR2 reads YYEKEE (reference sequence). V dropped 4 bases and J dropped 4; count of bases not matched to a gene: 13. The CDR3 loop spans 16 amino acids. The CDR3 DNA reads TGTGCCAGCAGCCGACCCGGGGAGGGTCGCCGAGAGACCCAGTACTTC. This encodes CASSRPGEGRRETQYF.

The CDR3 sequence: CASSPSGVQFTDTQYF. As DNA, the CDR3 is TGTGCCAGCAGCCCCTCTGGAGTCCAATTCACAGATACGCAGTATTTT. The chain couples TRBV7-8 to TRBJ2-3; D is unclear. The germline CDR1 and CDR2 sequences are SGHVS and FQNEAQ. Trimming shortened V by 5 bases and J by 2 bases, and 17 bases separated the two germline ends. The CDR3 sequence is 16 residues long.

This clonotype was seen many times. This rearrangement joins TRBV20-1 to TRBJ2-3, with D tentatively TRBD2 (7 bases). Germline V gene lookup returns CDR1 DFQATT and CDR2 SNEGSKA (reference sequence). The CDR3 contains 15 residues. V dropped 6 bases and J dropped 2 bases, with 18 bases sitting between them. The CDR3 bases are TGCAGTGCCCCGATAGGGGGGGTGAACACAGATACGCAGTATTTT. Its protein product is CSAPIGGVNTDTQYF.

The gene calls are TRBV12-3 or TRBV12-4 and TRBJ2-3; D not certain. This CDR3 has 13 amino acids. Trimming left V 6 bases short and J 6 bases short, with 13 bases between. The CDR3 sequence: CASRDTSRDTQYF. The CDR3 DNA reads TGTGCCAGCAGGGATACGAGTCGGGATACGCAGTATTTT.

DNA for the CDR3: TGTGCCAGCTCCCTAAGACTAGCTGGCTCCTACGAGCAGTACTTC. Encoded protein: CASSLRLAGSYEQYF. The chain carries TRBV3-1 and TRBJ2-7; 7 bases are a match to TRBD2. This CDR3 has 15 amino acids. Germline V gene data show CDR1 as LGHDT and CDR2 as YNNKEL (reference sequence). The V gene end was trimmed by 8 bases and the J gene end by 0 bases; junction bases not matched to a gene: 10.

In this sample, this clonotype turned up many times. The V gene is TRBV5-1, the J gene TRBJ2-3; 11 nucleotides match TRBD2. The CDR3 consists of 17 residues. Looked up from germline, CDR1 is SGHRS and CDR2 is YFSETQ. V was pared by 4 bases and J by 2 bases, with 9 bases of the junction left unmatched. DNA of the CDR3: TGCGCCAGCAGCCCGGGGACTAGCGGCTACCACACAGATACGCAGTATTTT. It encodes CASSPGTSGYHTDTQYF.

The table lists this clonotype with many counts. The V gene is TRBV4-2, the J gene TRBJ2-7; possibly TRBD2 for D (6 bases). The CDR3 spans 16 residues. With 0 bases removed from V and 0 bases from J, the gap between germline ends came to 12 bases. CDR1 LGHNA and CDR2 YNFKEQ come from the germline V gene. CDR3 sequence reads: CASSQDMGGISYEQYF. CDR3 coding DNA: TGTGCCAGCAGCCAAGATATGGGCGGGATCTCCTACGAGCAGTACTTC.

The V and J genes are TRBV12-3 or TRBV12-4 and TRBJ2-2, with D possibly being TRBD2 (5 bases). The CDR3 length is 16 residues. Trimming left V 4 bases short and J 3 bases short, with 15 bases between. The DNA for the CDR3 is TGTGCCAGCAGTTCCCCCGGAGGCGCGGACACCGGGGAGCTGTTTTTT. Amino acids: CASSSPGGADTGELFF.

The chain joins TRBV12-3 or TRBV12-4 to TRBJ1-1, with D possibly TRBD1 on 5 matching bases. This CDR3 has 16 residues. Between the trimmed V and J ends, which lost 5 bases and 6 bases, there was a span of 22 bases. The CDR3 is CASSPSSGGVLPEAFF. The CDR3 DNA follows: TGTGCCAGCAGTCCGTCGTCAGGAGGGGTCCTTCCTGAAGCTTTCTTT.

This clonotype occurred a few times. The rearrangement uses TRBV5-5 and TRBJ2-5; 7 positions match TRBD1. J was trimmed by 0 bases and V by 7 bases; bases with no gene match: 9. Germline loops: CDR1 SGHKS, CDR2 YYEKEE (reference sequence). The CDR3 contains 15 residues. The CDR3 sequence is CASGTGARYQETQYF. CDR3 bases: TGTGCCAGCGGAACAGGGGCCCGATACCAAGAGACCCAGTACTTC. The full variable domain, completed using reference TRBV5-5 and TRBJ2-5, is DAGVTQSPTHLIKTRGQQVTLRCSPISGHKSVSWYQQVLGQGPQFIFQYYEKEERGRGNFPDRFSARQFPNYSSELNVNALLLGDSALYLCASGTGARYQETQYFGPGTRLLVL.

V gene TRBV7-2 combines with J gene TRBJ2-3; 8 nucleotides agree with TRBD2. V was clipped by 2 bases and J by 4 bases; unmatched bases: 5. Looked up from germline, CDR1 is SGHTA and CDR2 is FQGNSA. The CDR3 runs to 15 residues. The CDR3 DNA follows: TGTGCCAGCAGCTTATTCCGGACTAGCTCAGATACGCAGTATTTT. The encoded protein is CASSLFRTSSDTQYF.